Sequencing of this TCR beta chain was carried out in a study of cytomegalovirus exposure and HLA in healthy donors. This clone has a single count. The PCR employed 60 Vbeta primers together with 13 Jbeta primers. Data came from immunoSEQ multiplex PCR; TCRdb stores just in-frame clones and leaves some out. The sample has under 110,000 clones; about 80% are singletons. The sample taken for sequencing was PBMCs. The TCR comes from a man in his forties or fifties in good health and CMV-seronegative.

CDR3 in amino acids: CASSRTAGAYGYTF. DNA of the CDR3: TGTGCCAGCAGCCGTACGGCGGGGGCCTATGGCTACACCTTC. The chain carries TRBV5-6 and TRBJ1-2; the D gene is possibly TRBD1 (6 bases). The CDR3 sequence is 14 residues long. V was shortened by 4 bases and J by 4 bases, with 14 bases between the two germline ends. Germline-derived CDR1 and CDR2 are SGHDT and YYEEEE.